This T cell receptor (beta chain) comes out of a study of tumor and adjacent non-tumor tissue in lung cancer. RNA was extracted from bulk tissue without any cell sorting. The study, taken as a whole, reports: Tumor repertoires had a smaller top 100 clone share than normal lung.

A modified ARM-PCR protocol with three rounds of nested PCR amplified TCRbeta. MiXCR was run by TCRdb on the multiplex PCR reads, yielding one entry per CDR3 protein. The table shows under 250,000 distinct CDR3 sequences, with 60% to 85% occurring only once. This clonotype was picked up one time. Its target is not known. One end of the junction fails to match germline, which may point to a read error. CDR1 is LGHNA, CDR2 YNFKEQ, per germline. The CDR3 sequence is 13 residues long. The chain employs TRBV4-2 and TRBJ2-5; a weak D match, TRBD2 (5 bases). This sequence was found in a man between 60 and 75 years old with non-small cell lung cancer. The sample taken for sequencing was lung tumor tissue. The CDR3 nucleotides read TGTGCCAGCAGCCAATATAGTAGGGAGACCCAGTATTTC. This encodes CASSQYSRETQYF.